This T cell receptor beta chain came from a study of Ad26.COV2.S vaccination and SARS-CoV-2 variants. Produced via immunoSEQ multiplex PCR; TCRdb's table is partial and in-frame only. The data hold around 400,000 clones, with over 75% observed a single time. After removal of 6 bases from V and 8 bases from J, the junction contained 22 bases not matched to a gene. The CDR3 totals 18 residues. Germline assignment: CDR1 KGHSH and CDR2 LQKENI. Treatment described: about 20 received Ad26.COV2.S at low or high dose, single or two shots; 5 received placebo; per-sample allocation not given. Repertoires come from day 63 after the first vaccine or placebo injection. Boston provided a donor who was an adult aged 18-55 years. With regard to this clone: The antigen is undetermined.

Findings of the study overall: Ad26.COV2.S recipients had broader spike-specific TCRs (P = 0.0014). Reportedly, spike-specific CD8+ and CD4+ T cell responses achieved substantial breadth once vaccination had taken place.

V is TRBV18 and J is TRBJ1-2, with 9 bases identical to TRBD1. The sequencing here drew on peripheral blood, taken in a trial of Ad26.COV2.S vaccine versus placebo. The source of this sequence is a person aged 18-60 years who received the Ad26.COV2.S COVID-19 vaccine or a placebo. The CDR3 spells CASSQPGQGLSALRGYTF. The DNA of the CDR3 is TGTGCCAGCTCGCAGCCGGGACAGGGTTTATCGGCGTTGCGGGGCTACACCTTC.